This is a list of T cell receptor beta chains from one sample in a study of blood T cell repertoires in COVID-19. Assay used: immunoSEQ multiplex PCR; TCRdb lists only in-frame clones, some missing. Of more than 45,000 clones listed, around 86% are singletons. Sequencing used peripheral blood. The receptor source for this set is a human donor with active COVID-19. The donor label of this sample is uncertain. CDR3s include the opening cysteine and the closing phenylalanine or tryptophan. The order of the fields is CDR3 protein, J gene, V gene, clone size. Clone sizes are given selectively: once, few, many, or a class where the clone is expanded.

CASSQDGGGFGKLFF	TRBJ1-4	TRBV4-3	.
CASSHAQGPDTQYF	TRBJ2-3	TRBV3-1/TRBV3-2	few
CASRSYGQTGRYTF	TRBJ1-2	TRBV28	.
CASSSTVTYGYTF	TRBJ1-2	TRBV5-4	.
CASSFRGQETQYF	TRBJ2-5	TRBV5-1	few
CASSSLKRQQNTEAFF	TRBJ1-1	TRBV7-2	.
CASSSAQGMSQPQHF	TRBJ1-5	TRBV7-2	.
CSGLAGGDWGEQFF	TRBJ2-1	TRBV29-1	.
CASRVRDNYQPQHF	TRBJ1-5	TRBV28	.
CASSGRQGAGETQYF	TRBJ2-5	TRBV5-1	.
CASSLRRGTPGNEQFF	TRBJ2-1	TRBV19	once
CASSQLGGSFSYNEQFF	TRBJ2-1	TRBV4-3	.
CASSSRTAANTGELFF	TRBJ2-2	TRBV7-8	few
CASSFGQGHTEAFF	TRBJ1-1	TRBV12-1	.
CASPKGVRGTGELFF	TRBJ2-2	TRBV5-6	.
CASSQDSSGANVLTF	TRBJ2-6	TRBV3-1/TRBV3-2	.
CASSPRTDQETQYF	TRBJ2-5	TRBV11-3	.
CASSYSGQQETQYF	TRBJ2-5	TRBV6-6	.
CASSSQGQEQPQHF	TRBJ1-5	TRBV7-2	.
CASSLVNSLTGTGGIQYF	TRBJ2-4	TRBV28	.
CASSPGTGVAEAFF	TRBJ1-1	TRBV5-6	.
CATSRDSGSQHF	TRBJ1-5	TRBV15	.
CASSLFGWGQGQETQYF	TRBJ2-5	TRBV7-9	.
CASSFRSAGGVRTYNEQFF	TRBJ2-1	TRBV11-3	.
CASSLAQGHEQYF	TRBJ2-7	TRBV7-2	.
CASSFSAENFETQYF	TRBJ2-5	TRBV7-9	.
CASSQMRDTEAFF	TRBJ1-1	TRBV4-3	.
CAARGRGNTGELFF	TRBJ2-2	TRBV6-6	.
CASSTGQGAGDTQYF	TRBJ2-3	TRBV19	.
CATQGYEQYF	TRBJ2-7	TRBV28	.
CASSLNKEVSLYEQYF	TRBJ2-7	TRBV28	.
CAWSAGAHEQYF	TRBJ2-7	TRBV30	.
CASSGQSLYGYTF	TRBJ1-2	TRBV4-3	.
CASSMEAGANTEAFF	TRBJ1-1	TRBV19	.
CSVEPPGGNTGELFF	TRBJ2-2	TRBV29-1	.
CASSQDRQGLGGYTF	TRBJ1-2	TRBV4-3	once
CASSRRDSYEQYF	TRBJ2-7	TRBV11-2	once
CAISRQQENTEAFF	TRBJ1-1	TRBV10-3	.
CASSAPGLWGEQYF	TRBJ2-7	TRBV11-2	.
CASSETLIGTANNQPQHF	TRBJ1-5	TRBV6-1	.
CASSVGAGGDEQFF	TRBJ2-1	TRBV9	.
CASSPLTSGSGEQYF	TRBJ2-7	TRBV18	.
CASSPGLAGSTDTQYF	TRBJ2-3	TRBV18	.
CASGLAPGQWSGRYEQYF	TRBJ2-7	TRBV12-5	.
CASSRADRGRNEQFF	TRBJ2-1	TRBV19	.
CASRRQGTAYEQYF	TRBJ2-7	TRBV19	.
CASSPYGQGSFEQYF	TRBJ2-7	TRBV11-1	.
CASSLIDTEAFF	TRBJ1-1	TRBV12-3/TRBV12-4	once
CASSQRTVGSGGYTF	TRBJ1-2	TRBV5-8	.
CASSTRDSPYEQYF	TRBJ2-7	TRBV11-2	.
CASSLALAGGKDTQYF	TRBJ2-3	TRBV7-2	once
CASSWTGGTEAFF	TRBJ1-1	TRBV5-1	.
CASSPPSTGNYGYTF	TRBJ1-2	TRBV28	few
CASSNYGTSRNEQFF	TRBJ2-1	TRBV7-3	.
CASSETPGVGGYTF	TRBJ1-2	TRBV5-1	.
CASSSGSGVRYF	TRBJ2-7	TRBV28	.
CATSDSTGHPDTQYF	TRBJ2-3	TRBV24-1	.